This TCR beta chain was captured by sequencing in a study of blood T cell repertoires in COVID-19. Assay: immunoSEQ multiplex PCR; the TCRdb copy retains only in-frame clones and omits some. The sample carries 150,000 to 200,000 clones, approximately 90% recorded once. CDR1 is MDHEN and CDR2 is SYDVKM in the germline V gene. The V end lost 6 bases, the J end lost 4 bases, and 15 bases lay between the germline ends. This CDR3 region has 14 residues. This receptor was obtained from a human donor in a cohort sampled during active COVID-19. What was sequenced was peripheral blood. This chain joins TRBV28 and TRBJ1-2; D gene unclear. CDR3 DNA: TGTGCCAGCAGCCTCCTCGGAGCGGGCTATGGCTACACCTTC. Its translation: CASSLLGAGYGYTF.